The source of this TCR beta chain is a study of CD8 T cells in Susac syndrome. The V segment lost 2 bases and the J segment 6 bases; nucleotides outside the gene matches: 9. CDR3 length: 14 residues. Germline V gene lookup returns CDR1 DFQATT and CDR2 SNEGSKA (reference sequence). CD8+ and CD4+ blood T cells underwent TCR beta sequencing. Controls were healthy donors (matched for age and sex). Through negative isolation, CD4+ and CD8+ T cells were obtained, while TEMRA cells were enriched using FACS. RNA, at about 0.5 to 1 ug, was reverse transcribed with random hexamers. Multiplex immunoSEQ PCR targeted 54 Vbeta and 13 Jbeta TCR beta segments. Each CDR3 protein gets one entry after TCRdb re-called the immunoSEQ multiplex PCR reads with MiXCR. The sample has around 130,000 distinct CDR3 sequences; 90% to 95% are singletons.

This receptor was taken from a human donor in good health. Sequenced input: CD4+ T cells from PBMCs. V and J are TRBV20-1 and TRBJ2-7, with 8 bases that match TRBD2. For the CDR3, the DNA is TGCAGTGCTAGATCCGGGAGGGCCGTATCCGAGCAGTACTTC. Translating gives CSARSGRAVSEQYF.